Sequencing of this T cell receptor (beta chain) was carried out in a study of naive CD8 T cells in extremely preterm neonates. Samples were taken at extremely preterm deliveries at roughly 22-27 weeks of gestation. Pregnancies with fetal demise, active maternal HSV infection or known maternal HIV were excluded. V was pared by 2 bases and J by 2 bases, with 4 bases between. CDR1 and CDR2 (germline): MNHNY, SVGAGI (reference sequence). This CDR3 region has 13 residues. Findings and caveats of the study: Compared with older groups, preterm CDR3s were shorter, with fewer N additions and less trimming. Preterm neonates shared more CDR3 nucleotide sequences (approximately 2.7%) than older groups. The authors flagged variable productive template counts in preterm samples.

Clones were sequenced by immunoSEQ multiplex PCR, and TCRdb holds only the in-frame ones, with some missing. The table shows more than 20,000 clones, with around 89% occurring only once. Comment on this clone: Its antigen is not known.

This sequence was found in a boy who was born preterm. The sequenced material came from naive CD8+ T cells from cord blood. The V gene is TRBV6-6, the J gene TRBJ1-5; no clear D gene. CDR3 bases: TGTGCCAGCAGTTACAGGGGCAATCAGCCCCAGCATTTT. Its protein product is CASSYRGNQPQHF.